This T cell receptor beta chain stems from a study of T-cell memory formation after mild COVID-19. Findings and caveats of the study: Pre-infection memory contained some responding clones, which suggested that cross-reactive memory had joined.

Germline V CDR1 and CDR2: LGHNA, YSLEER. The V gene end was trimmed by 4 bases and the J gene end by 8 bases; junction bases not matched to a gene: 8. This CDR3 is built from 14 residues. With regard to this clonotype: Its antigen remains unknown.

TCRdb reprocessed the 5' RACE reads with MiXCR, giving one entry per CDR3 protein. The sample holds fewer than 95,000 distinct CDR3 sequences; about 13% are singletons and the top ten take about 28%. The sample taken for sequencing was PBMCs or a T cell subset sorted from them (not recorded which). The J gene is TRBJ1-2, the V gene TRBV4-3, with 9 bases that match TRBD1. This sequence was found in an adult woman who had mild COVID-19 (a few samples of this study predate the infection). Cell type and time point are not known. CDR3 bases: TGCGCCAGCAGCCCCACAGGGGGCGTGAGGGGCTACACCTTC. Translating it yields CASSPTGGVRGYTF.